Following are 21 T cell receptor beta chains from one sample sequenced in a study of PD-1 blockade in classical Hodgkin lymphoma. Clones were read by immunoSEQ multiplex PCR, and TCRdb kept only the in-frame ones, dropping some. The sample lists around 40,000 clones, 70% to 80% occurring once. Time point here: cycle 4 day 1 (C4D1), after 5 to 7 weeks of nivolumab. No patient escaped relapse after autologous stem cell transplantation, and brentuximab vedotin exposure varied. This sample comprised peripheral blood mononuclear cells (PBMCs), obtained before the fourth cycle of nivolumab. The receptors shown here come from a human donor with classical Hodgkin lymphoma.

This rearrangement joins TRBV18 to TRBJ2-3, with no clear D. Germline V gene data show CDR1 as KGHSH and CDR2 as LQKENI. V was shortened by 6 bases and J by 0 bases, with 10 bases between the two germline ends. The CDR3 is made up of 14 amino acids. The CDR3 sequence is CASSQLPSTDTQYF. CDR3 sequence (DNA): TGTGCCAGCTCGCAATTACCTAGCACAGATACGCAGTATTTT.

This clone was picked up a small number of times. This sequence joins TRBV7-9 and TRBJ1-5; D not resolved. This CDR3 is 13 amino acids long. The germline V gene encodes CDR1 SEHNR and CDR2 FQNEAQ (reference sequence). Trimming took 3 bases from V and 3 from J, leaving 6 bases between them. CDR3 amino acids: CASSFNDNQPQHF. The CDR3 region has the DNA TGTGCCAGCAGCTTCAACGACAATCAGCCCCAGCATTTT. Together with reference TRBV7-9 and TRBJ1-5, the CDR3 gives the full variable domain: DTGVSQNPRHKITKRGQNVTFRCDPISEHNRLYWYRQTLGQGPEFLTYFQNEAQLEKSRLLSDRFSAERPKGSFSTLEIQRTEQGDSAMYLCASSFNDNQPQHFGDGTRLSIL.

This clone was counted a few times. The rearrangement links TRBV5-1 to TRBJ2-5, with D tentatively TRBD2 (6 bases). This CDR3 is 14 amino acids long. Germline V gives CDR1 SGHRS, CDR2 YFSETQ. Trimming shortened V by 3 bases and J by 2 bases, and 11 bases separated the two germline ends. The CDR3 nucleotides are TGCGCCAGCAGCTCGGCGGGGATTCAAGAGACCCAGTACTTC. Translating gives CASSSAGIQETQYF.

The chain links TRBV7-2 to TRBJ1-5, with 7 bases identical to TRBD1. The germline gives CDR1 SGHTA, CDR2 FQGNSA. The CDR3 has 15 residues. V was clipped by 5 bases and J by 0 bases; unmatched bases: 4. The CDR3 loop reads CASSRTGNSNQPQHF. CDR3 sequence (DNA): TGTGCCAGCAGCCGGACAGGTAATAGCAATCAGCCCCAGCATTTT.

This rearrangement joins TRBV11-1 to TRBJ2-1; the D gene is possibly TRBD2 (6 bases). CDR1 is SGHAT and CDR2 is FQDESV in the germline V gene (reference sequence). This CDR3 is 13 amino acids long. Trimming left V 5 bases short and J 8 bases short, with 13 bases between. In DNA form, the CDR3 reads TGTGCCAGCAGCCCGGTTAGCGGAGATGAGCAGTTCTTC. It yields the protein CASSPVSGDEQFF.

CDR3 amino acids: CASSQEVPFSFATYTGELFF. Written as DNA, the CDR3 is TGTGCCAGCAGCCAAGAAGTTCCCTTTTCTTTCGCCACGTACACCGGGGAGCTGTTTTTT. This sequence joins TRBV4-2 and TRBJ2-2; D is ambiguous. The germline gives CDR1 LGHNA, CDR2 YNFKEQ. Trimming took 0 bases from V and 3 from J, leaving 23 bases between them. This CDR3 contains 20 residues.

Ten or more counts support this clone. The rearrangement uses TRBV11-3 and TRBJ2-7; 8 bases agree with TRBD1. The CDR3 is 14 residues long. V was clipped by 5 bases and J by 5 bases; unmatched bases: 8. The germline CDR1 and CDR2 sequences are SGHNT and YENEEA. The CDR3 here is CASSLTTGAHEQYF. CDR3 sequence (DNA): TGTGCCAGCAGCCTAACGACAGGGGCCCACGAGCAGTACTTC.

The rearrangement links TRBV29-1 to TRBJ2-3; D is ambiguous. This CDR3 is built from 11 residues. Trimming stripped 4 bases from V and 7 bases from J, with 9 bases between. CDR1 and CDR2 (germline): SQVTM, ANQGSEA. CDR3 protein: CSVGDFYTQYF. In nucleotides, the CDR3 is TGCAGCGTTGGAGACTTTTATACGCAGTATTTT.

The V and J genes are TRBV7-9 and TRBJ2-1; 11 bases match TRBD1. V lost 6 bases to trimming and J lost 2 bases; unmatched junction nucleotides: 0. The CDR3 extends over 14 amino acids. Germline V gene lookup returns CDR1 SEHNR and CDR2 FQNEAQ (reference sequence). CDR3 nucleotides: TGTGCCAGCAGGGGACAGGGGGCCTACAATGAGCAGTTCTTC. As protein: CASRGQGAYNEQFF.

This clone appeared once. CDR3 region: CASSVPRLADTGELFF. CDR3 DNA: TGTGCCAGCAGCGTGCCCCGACTAGCTGACACCGGGGAGCTGTTTTTT. The chain uses TRBV9 and TRBJ2-2; 7 nucleotides line up with TRBD2. V shed 2 bases and J 3 bases; nucleotides not matched to a gene: 7. From germline, CDR1 is SGDLS and CDR2 YYNGEE. The CDR3 sequence is 16 residues long.

The rearrangement joins TRBV6-1 to TRBJ2-1, with 7 positions matching TRBD2. The CDR3 has 15 amino acids. Germline V gene sequence: CDR1 MNHNS, CDR2 SASEGT. Losses at the gene ends were 2 bases for V and 4 bases for J; bases not matched to a gene: 5. CDR3 protein: CASSEYAGEYNEQFF. DNA for the CDR3: TGTGCCAGCAGTGAATATGCGGGGGAATACAATGAGCAGTTCTTC.

The V gene is TRBV5-1, the J gene TRBJ1-6, with a possible D match to TRBD1 (5 bases). This CDR3 is built from 14 residues. V lost 0 bases to trimming and J lost 8 bases, with 9 bases between them. Germline V gives CDR1 SGHRS, CDR2 YFSETQ. The CDR3 protein is CASSLGDGDSPLHF. CDR3 nucleotides: TGCGCCAGCAGCTTGGGGGACGGAGATTCACCCCTCCACTTT.

The CDR3 DNA reads TGCGCCAGCAGCCAAGAGGCCCCAACTAGCGGGGGAGAGACCCAGTACTTC. It is translated as CASSQEAPTSGGETQYF. The chain uses TRBV4-3 and TRBJ2-5, with TRBD2 matching 11 bases. Germline V lookup: CDR1 LGHNA, CDR2 YSLEER. This CDR3 contains 17 residues. V lost 0 bases to trimming and J lost 4 bases; unmatched junction nucleotides: 7.

This chain uses TRBV7-9 with TRBJ2-2; D unclear. V lost 4 bases, J lost 9 bases, and 12 bases lay in between. Per germline, CDR1 SEHNR and CDR2 FQNEAQ (reference sequence). The CDR3 loop spans 13 amino acids. The CDR3 DNA is TGTGCCAGCAGCTCGCTTACTCTCCGGGAGCTGTTTTTT. As protein: CASSSLTLRELFF. Based on the CDR3 plus reference TRBV7-9 and TRBJ2-2, the full variable domain is DTGVSQNPRHKITKRGQNVTFRCDPISEHNRLYWYRQTLGQGPEFLTYFQNEAQLEKSRLLSDRFSAERPKGSFSTLEIQRTEQGDSAMYLCASSSLTLRELFFGEGSRLTVL.

V usage is TRBV14 and J usage is TRBJ2-2; D tentatively fits TRBD1 or TRBD2 (5 bases each). Germline V CDR1 and CDR2: SGHDN, FVKESK. This CDR3 spans 15 amino acids. V lost 5 bases to trimming and J lost 0 bases, with 10 bases between them. The CDR3 bases are TGTGCCAGCAGCGAGGGGCTACCGAACACCGGGGAGCTGTTTTTT. Amino acids: CASSEGLPNTGELFF.

V gene TRBV7-9 combines with J gene TRBJ1-3; D possibly corresponds to TRBD1 (5 bases). Germline CDR1 is SEHNR and CDR2 is FQNEAQ (reference sequence). V dropped 2 bases and J dropped 0 bases, with 11 bases sitting between them. The CDR3 is 16 amino acids. CDR3 bases: TGTGCCAGCAGCTTACAGGGAACCCACTCTGGAAACACCATATATTTT. Amino acids: CASSLQGTHSGNTIYF.

V is TRBV7-2 and J is TRBJ1-1; D is perhaps TRBD1 (5 bases). CDR3 length equals 14 residues. V was pared by 4 bases and J by 2 bases, with 11 bases between. CDR1 is SGHTA and CDR2 is FQGNSA in the germline V gene. This CDR3 is CASSSGQFNTEAFF. The CDR3 DNA reads TGTGCCAGCAGCTCGGGGCAGTTTAACACTGAAGCTTTCTTT.

This clone was seen only a few times. The chain joins TRBV11-3 to TRBJ2-7, with 7 bases aligning to TRBD2. In germline, CDR1 is SGHNT, CDR2 YENEEA. The CDR3 length is 15 residues. Trimming took 6 bases from V and 6 from J; bases not matched to a gene: 14. CDR3 loop: CASSLGGDYASEQYF. The DNA of the CDR3 is TGTGCCAGCAGTTTGGGAGGGGACTACGCTTCCGAGCAGTACTTC. The whole variable domain, filled in from reference TRBV11-3 and TRBJ2-7, reads EAGVVQSPRYKIIEKKQPVAFWCNPISGHNTLYWYLQNLGQGPELLIRYENEEAVDDSQLPKDRFSAERLKGVDSTLKIQPAELGDSAVYLCASSLGGDYASEQYFGPGTRLTVT.

The V gene is TRBV29-1, the J gene TRBJ2-2; TRBD2 is a possible D gene (6 bases). Trimming stripped 0 bases from V and 9 bases from J, with 14 bases between. CDR3 size: 14 residues. Looked up from germline, CDR1 is SQVTM and CDR2 is ANQGSEA. This chain's CDR3 is CSVEDRAGSRELFF. The CDR3 nucleotides are TGCAGCGTTGAAGATCGGGCCGGGAGCCGGGAGCTGTTTTTT.

This clone was observed once. The V and J genes are TRBV5-4 and TRBJ2-5, with D uncertain. The CDR3 length is 14 residues. The V gene's germline CDR1 is SGHNT and CDR2 YYREEE (reference sequence). The germline V and J ends were trimmed by 2 bases and 1 base, with 9 bases remaining between them. The CDR3 sequence: CASSFGQLQETQYF. DNA of the CDR3: TGTGCCAGCAGCTTCGGGCAGCTCCAAGAGACCCAGTACTTC.

The chain uses TRBV9 and TRBJ2-3, with unresolved D. Germline loops: CDR1 SGDLS, CDR2 YYNGEE. The CDR3 spans 15 residues. Trimming stripped 0 bases from V and 2 bases from J, with 10 bases between. The CDR3 region has the DNA TGTGCCAGCAGCGTAGACGGCTACGCCACAGATACGCAGTATTTT. This sequence encodes CASSVDGYATDTQYF.